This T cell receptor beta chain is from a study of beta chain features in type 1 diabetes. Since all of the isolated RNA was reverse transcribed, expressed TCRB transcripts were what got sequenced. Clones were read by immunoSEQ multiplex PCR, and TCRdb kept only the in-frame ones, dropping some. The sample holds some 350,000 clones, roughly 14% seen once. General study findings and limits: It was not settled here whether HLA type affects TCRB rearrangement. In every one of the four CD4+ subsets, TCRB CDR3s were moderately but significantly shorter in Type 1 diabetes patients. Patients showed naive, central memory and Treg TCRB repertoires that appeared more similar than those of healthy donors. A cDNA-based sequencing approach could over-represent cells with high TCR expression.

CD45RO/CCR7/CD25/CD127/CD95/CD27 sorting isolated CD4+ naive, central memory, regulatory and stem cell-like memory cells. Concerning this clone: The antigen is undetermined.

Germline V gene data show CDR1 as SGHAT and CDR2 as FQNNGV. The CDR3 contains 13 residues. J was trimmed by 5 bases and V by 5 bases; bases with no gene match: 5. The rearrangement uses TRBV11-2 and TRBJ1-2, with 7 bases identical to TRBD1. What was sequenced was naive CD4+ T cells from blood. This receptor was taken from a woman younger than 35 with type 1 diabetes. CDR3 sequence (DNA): TGTGCCAGCAGCGAGAGGGGGCTGTATGGCTACACCTTC. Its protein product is CASSERGLYGYTF.